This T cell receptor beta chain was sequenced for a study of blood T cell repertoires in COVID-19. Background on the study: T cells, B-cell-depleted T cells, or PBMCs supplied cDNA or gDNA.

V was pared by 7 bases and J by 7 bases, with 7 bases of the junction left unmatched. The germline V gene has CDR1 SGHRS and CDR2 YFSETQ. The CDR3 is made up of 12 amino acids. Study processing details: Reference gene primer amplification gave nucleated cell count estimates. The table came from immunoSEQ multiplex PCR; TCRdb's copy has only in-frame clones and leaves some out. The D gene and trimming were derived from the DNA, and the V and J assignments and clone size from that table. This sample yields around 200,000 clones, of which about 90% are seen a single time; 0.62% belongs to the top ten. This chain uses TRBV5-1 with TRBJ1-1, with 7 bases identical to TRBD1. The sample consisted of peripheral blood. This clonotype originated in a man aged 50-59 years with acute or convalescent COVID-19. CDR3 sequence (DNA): TGCGCCAGCGGACAGGAAAGGGTTGAAGCTTTCTTT. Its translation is CASGQERVEAFF.